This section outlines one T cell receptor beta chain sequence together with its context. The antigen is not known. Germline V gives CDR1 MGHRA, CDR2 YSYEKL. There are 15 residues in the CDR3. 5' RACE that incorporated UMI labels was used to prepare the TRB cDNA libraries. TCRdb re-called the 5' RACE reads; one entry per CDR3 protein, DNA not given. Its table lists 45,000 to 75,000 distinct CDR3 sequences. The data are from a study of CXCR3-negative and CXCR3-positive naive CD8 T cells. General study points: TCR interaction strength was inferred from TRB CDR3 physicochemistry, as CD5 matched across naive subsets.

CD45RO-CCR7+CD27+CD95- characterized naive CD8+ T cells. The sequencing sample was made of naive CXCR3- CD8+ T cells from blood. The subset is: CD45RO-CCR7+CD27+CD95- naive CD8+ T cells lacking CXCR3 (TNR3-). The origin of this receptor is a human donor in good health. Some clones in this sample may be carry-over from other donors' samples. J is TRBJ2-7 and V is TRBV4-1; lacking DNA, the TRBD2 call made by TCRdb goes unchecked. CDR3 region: CASSQPGLAVDEQYF.